This T cell receptor (beta chain) was sequenced during a study of neurological immune-mediated disorders. Study results and limitations: In HTLV-1-associated myelopathy, TCR clonal expansion was greatest, whereas multiple sclerosis had the least, falling below healthy controls. Phylogenetically, 18 of 34 multiple sclerosis patients' repertoires fell into one related-CDR3 cluster, a possible signature.

This clonotype was seen repeatedly, ten times or more. Its target is not known. The CDR3 covers 13 residues. Unmatched junction bases numbered 7, after V lost 1 base and J lost 7 bases. Germline lookup yields CDR1 DFQATT and CDR2 SNEGSKA (reference sequence). The cDNA was generated through 5'RACE incorporating 10-nucleotide random UMIs. Over 200 million TCR-beta sequences, together covering 15-18 subjects, were produced by every individual sequencing run that was carried out. In TCRdb, the 5' RACE reads were re-called with MiXCR into one record per CDR3 protein. Among tens of thousands of distinct CDR3 sequences, about 2% were seen once, and the ten largest hold approximately 2.3%.

The J gene is TRBJ2-7, the V gene TRBV20-1; 7 bases are shared with TRBD2. The TCR was taken from a woman aged 35 to 49 with multiple sclerosis. The sample was PBMCs. DNA for the CDR3: TGCAGTGCTAGAGGGGAGGGACGGGGGGAGCAGTACTTC. This sequence encodes CSARGEGRGEQYF.